This is a list of T cell receptor beta chains from one sample in a study of T cell changes during pregnancy in multiple sclerosis. Sequenced by immunoSEQ multiplex PCR; TCRdb stores in-frame clones only, minus some. The sample shows approximately 44,000 clones, approximately 92% of them seen only once. The sample consisted of CD4+ T cells from peripheral blood mononuclear cells, taken before pregnancy. These receptors originate from a female donor with multiple sclerosis, enrolled in a pregnancy study. CDR3s include the opening cysteine and the closing phenylalanine or tryptophan. D genes are given only for firm matches.

CDR3aa: CASSLEGYRGDEQYF; d_gene: TRBD1; j_gene: TRBJ2-7; v_gene: TRBV5-1
CDR3aa: CASSLRQGWTEAFF; d_gene: TRBD1; j_gene: TRBJ1-1; v_gene: TRBV19
CDR3aa: CASSPTGRGETQYF; d_gene: -; j_gene: TRBJ2-5; v_gene: TRBV7-3
CDR3aa: CASSPGRLAGGNEQFF; d_gene: TRBD2; j_gene: TRBJ2-1; v_gene: TRBV27
CDR3aa: CASTRTGTLYEQYF; d_gene: -; j_gene: -; v_gene: TRBV13
CDR3aa: CASSLPTGGGSGANVLTF; d_gene: TRBD1; j_gene: TRBJ2-6; v_gene: TRBV28
CDR3aa: CASSMSPSGPSYEQYF; d_gene: TRBD2; j_gene: TRBJ2-7; v_gene: TRBV19
CDR3aa: CASNPGAGNTIYF; d_gene: -; j_gene: TRBJ1-3; v_gene: TRBV19
CDR3aa: CASSPGHTYEQYF; d_gene: -; j_gene: TRBJ2-7; v_gene: TRBV6-6
CDR3aa: CASSVNGGGYNEQFF; d_gene: TRBD2; j_gene: TRBJ2-1; v_gene: TRBV6-1
CDR3aa: CASTVYRGPGQGNQPQHF; d_gene: TRBD1; j_gene: TRBJ1-5; v_gene: TRBV19
CDR3aa: CASSLGQGARYGYTF; d_gene: TRBD1; j_gene: TRBJ1-2; v_gene: TRBV5-6
CDR3aa: CASLPSDRGNTGELFF; d_gene: TRBD1; j_gene: TRBJ2-2; v_gene: TRBV18
CDR3aa: CASSLVQGPYEQYF; d_gene: -; j_gene: TRBJ2-7; v_gene: TRBV7-8
CDR3aa: CASSLNGQGGTEAFF; d_gene: -; j_gene: TRBJ1-1; v_gene: TRBV7-3
CDR3aa: CASRGQGALDEQFF; d_gene: TRBD1; j_gene: TRBJ2-1; v_gene: TRBV11-3
CDR3aa: CASSFGQGRETQYF; d_gene: TRBD1; j_gene: TRBJ2-5; v_gene: TRBV7-9
CDR3aa: CAWSVLDRGAFF; d_gene: -; j_gene: TRBJ1-1; v_gene: TRBV30
CDR3aa: CAWSPGLKTYEQYF; d_gene: -; j_gene: TRBJ2-7; v_gene: TRBV30
CDR3aa: CASSPGVIGLDEQFF; d_gene: -; j_gene: TRBJ2-1; v_gene: TRBV9
CDR3aa: CASSSTWGTGVWGEQFF; d_gene: TRBD1; j_gene: TRBJ2-1; v_gene: TRBV7-9
CDR3aa: CASSQFSGHNEKLFF; d_gene: -; j_gene: TRBJ1-4; v_gene: TRBV4-3
CDR3aa: CASSLSRPGQSSGNTIYF; d_gene: TRBD1; j_gene: TRBJ1-3; v_gene: TRBV7-2
CDR3aa: CASSVANSWGATQYF; d_gene: -; j_gene: TRBJ2-5; v_gene: TRBV9
CDR3aa: CSVTPQGNQETQYF; d_gene: TRBD1; j_gene: TRBJ2-5; v_gene: TRBV29-1
CDR3aa: CASSARGTGNYGYTF; d_gene: TRBD1; j_gene: TRBJ1-2; v_gene: TRBV9
CDR3aa: CASSMGTGYQETQYF; d_gene: TRBD1; j_gene: TRBJ2-5; v_gene: TRBV19
CDR3aa: CASSPEGGSYNEQFF; d_gene: -; j_gene: TRBJ2-1; v_gene: TRBV18
CDR3aa: CATSRGRGRGAPRITEAFF; d_gene: -; j_gene: TRBJ1-1; v_gene: TRBV15
CDR3aa: CASSSRRDYGYTF; d_gene: -; j_gene: TRBJ1-2; v_gene: TRBV6-5
CDR3aa: CASSSREKASEKLFF; d_gene: -; j_gene: TRBJ1-4; v_gene: TRBV6-5
CDR3aa: CASSIDQRWTGVISGANVLTF; d_gene: TRBD1; j_gene: TRBJ2-6; v_gene: TRBV19
CDR3aa: CASSLAASGTTDTQYF; d_gene: TRBD2; j_gene: TRBJ2-3; v_gene: TRBV5-1
CDR3aa: CASRDDSSNQPQHF; d_gene: -; j_gene: TRBJ1-5; v_gene: TRBV2
CDR3aa: CASSLAGGPMNTEAFF; d_gene: -; j_gene: TRBJ1-1; v_gene: TRBV7-6
CDR3aa: CASSSPFGGRETQYF; d_gene: TRBD2; j_gene: TRBJ2-5; v_gene: TRBV5-4
CDR3aa: CASSLGPGGEQYF; d_gene: TRBD1; j_gene: TRBJ2-7; v_gene: TRBV7-9
CDR3aa: CASSSGGGSTDTQYF; d_gene: TRBD2; j_gene: TRBJ2-3; v_gene: TRBV7-8
CDR3aa: CASSPNRANTGELFF; d_gene: -; j_gene: TRBJ2-2; v_gene: TRBV27
CDR3aa: CASSLTGLNLEAFF; d_gene: -; j_gene: TRBJ1-1; v_gene: TRBV5-8
CDR3aa: CASSLAGTPSYNEQFF; d_gene: -; j_gene: TRBJ2-1; v_gene: TRBV5-1
CDR3aa: CASSVGPHNSPLHF; d_gene: -; j_gene: TRBJ1-6; v_gene: TRBV9
CDR3aa: CASSLEDRRHGYTF; d_gene: TRBD1; j_gene: TRBJ1-2; v_gene: TRBV5-1
CDR3aa: CASSPTSRVEQYF; d_gene: -; j_gene: TRBJ2-7; v_gene: TRBV7-2
CDR3aa: CASSSGQAIGYTF; d_gene: TRBD1; j_gene: TRBJ1-2; v_gene: TRBV7-3
CDR3aa: CASCLGTGTVNTEAFF; d_gene: TRBD1; j_gene: TRBJ1-1; v_gene: TRBV4-1
CDR3aa: CASSYGLAGGEETQYF; d_gene: TRBD2; j_gene: TRBJ2-5; v_gene: TRBV7-9
CDR3aa: CAWKQLDEAFF; d_gene: -; j_gene: TRBJ1-1; v_gene: TRBV30
CDR3aa: CASRPLAGGPTDTQYF; d_gene: TRBD2; j_gene: TRBJ2-3; v_gene: TRBV27
CDR3aa: CASSQAWGRGGNYGYTF; d_gene: -; j_gene: TRBJ1-2; v_gene: TRBV4-1
CDR3aa: CSVKGGKTEAFF; d_gene: -; j_gene: TRBJ1-1; v_gene: TRBV29-1
CDR3aa: CASSLGGAYGYTF; d_gene: -; j_gene: TRBJ1-2; v_gene: TRBV7-3
CDR3aa: CASSPRGETQYF; d_gene: -; j_gene: TRBJ2-5; v_gene: TRBV18
CDR3aa: CASSQGALYGHNEQFF; d_gene: -; j_gene: TRBJ2-1; v_gene: TRBV14
CDR3aa: CASSGGTGSLSYNEQFF; d_gene: TRBD1; j_gene: TRBJ2-1; v_gene: TRBV5-5
CDR3aa: CASSFPPPGTSGYNEQFF; d_gene: TRBD2; j_gene: TRBJ2-1; v_gene: TRBV5-1
CDR3aa: CASSPQGTDTEAFF; d_gene: -; j_gene: TRBJ1-1; v_gene: TRBV6-6
CDR3aa: CASKGYNHEQYF; d_gene: -; j_gene: TRBJ2-7; v_gene: TRBV27
CDR3aa: CASSRRGQAHNEQFF; d_gene: TRBD1; j_gene: TRBJ2-1; v_gene: TRBV19
CDR3aa: CASSLVNEQFF; d_gene: -; j_gene: TRBJ2-1; v_gene: TRBV11-2